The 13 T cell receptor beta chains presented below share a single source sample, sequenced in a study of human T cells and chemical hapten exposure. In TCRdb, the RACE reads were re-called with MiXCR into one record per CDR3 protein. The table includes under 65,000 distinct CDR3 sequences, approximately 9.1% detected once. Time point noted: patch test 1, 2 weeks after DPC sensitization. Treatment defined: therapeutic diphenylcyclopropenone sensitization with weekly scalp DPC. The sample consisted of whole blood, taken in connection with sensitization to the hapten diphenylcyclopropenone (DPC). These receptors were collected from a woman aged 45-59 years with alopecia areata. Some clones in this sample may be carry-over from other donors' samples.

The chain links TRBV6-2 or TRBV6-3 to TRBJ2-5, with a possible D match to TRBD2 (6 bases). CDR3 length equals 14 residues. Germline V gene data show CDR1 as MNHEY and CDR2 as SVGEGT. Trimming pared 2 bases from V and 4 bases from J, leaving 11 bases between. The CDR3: CASSYGRRGETQYF. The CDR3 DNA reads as TGTGCCAGCAGTTACGGGAGGAGAGGAGAGACCCAGTACTTC.

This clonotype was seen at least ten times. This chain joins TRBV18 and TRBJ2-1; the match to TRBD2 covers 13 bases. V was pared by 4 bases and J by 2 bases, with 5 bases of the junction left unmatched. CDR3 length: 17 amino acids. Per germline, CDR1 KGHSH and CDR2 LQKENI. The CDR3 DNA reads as TGTGCCAGCTCACAACTAGCGGGAGGGGGGACCTACAATGAGCAGTTCTTC. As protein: CASSQLAGGGTYNEQFF.

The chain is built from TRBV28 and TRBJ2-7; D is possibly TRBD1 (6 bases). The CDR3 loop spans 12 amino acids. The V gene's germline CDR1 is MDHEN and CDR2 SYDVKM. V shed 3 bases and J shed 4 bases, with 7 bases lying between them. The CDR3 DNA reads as TGTGCCAGCAGTTTCAGGGGATACGAGCAGTACTTC. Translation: CASSFRGYEQYF. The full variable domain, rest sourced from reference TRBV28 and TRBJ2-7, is DVKVTQSSRYLVKRTGEKVFLECVQDMDHENMFWYRQDPGLGLRLIYFSYDVKMKEKGDIPEGYSVSREKKERFSLILESASTNQTSMYLCASSFRGYEQYFGPGTRLTVT.

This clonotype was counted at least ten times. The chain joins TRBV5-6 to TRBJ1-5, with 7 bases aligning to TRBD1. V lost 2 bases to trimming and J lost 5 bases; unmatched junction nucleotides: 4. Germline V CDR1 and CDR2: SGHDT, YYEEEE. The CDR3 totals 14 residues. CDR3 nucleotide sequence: TGTGCCAGCAGCTTCGGTACAGGGGATCAGCCCCAGCATTTT. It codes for CASSFGTGDQPQHF.

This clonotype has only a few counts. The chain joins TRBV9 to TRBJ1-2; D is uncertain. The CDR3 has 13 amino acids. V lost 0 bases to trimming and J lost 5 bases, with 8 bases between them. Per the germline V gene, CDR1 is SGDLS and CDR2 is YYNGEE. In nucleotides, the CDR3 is TGTGCCAGCAGCGTAGATAGGGATTATGGCTACACCTTC. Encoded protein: CASSVDRDYGYTF.

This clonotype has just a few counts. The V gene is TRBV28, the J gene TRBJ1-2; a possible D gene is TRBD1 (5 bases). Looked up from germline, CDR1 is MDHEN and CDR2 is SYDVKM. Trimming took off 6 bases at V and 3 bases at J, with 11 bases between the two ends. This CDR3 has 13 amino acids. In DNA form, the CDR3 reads TGTGCCAGCAGAAGGGGAGTGGACTATGGCTACACCTTC. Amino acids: CASRRGVDYGYTF.

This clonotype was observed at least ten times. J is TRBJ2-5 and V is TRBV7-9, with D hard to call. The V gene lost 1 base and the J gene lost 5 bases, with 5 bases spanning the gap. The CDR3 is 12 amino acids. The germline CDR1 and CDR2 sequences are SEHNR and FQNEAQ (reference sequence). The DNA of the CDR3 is TGTGCCAGCAGCTTAGAGTCGGAGACCCAGTACTTC. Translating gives CASSLESETQYF.

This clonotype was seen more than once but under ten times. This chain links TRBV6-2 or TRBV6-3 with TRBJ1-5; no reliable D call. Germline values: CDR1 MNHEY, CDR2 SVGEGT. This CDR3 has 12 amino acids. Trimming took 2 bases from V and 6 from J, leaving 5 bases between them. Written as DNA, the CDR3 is TGTGCCAGCAGTTACGATGTTCAGCCCCAGCATTTT. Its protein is CASSYDVQPQHF.

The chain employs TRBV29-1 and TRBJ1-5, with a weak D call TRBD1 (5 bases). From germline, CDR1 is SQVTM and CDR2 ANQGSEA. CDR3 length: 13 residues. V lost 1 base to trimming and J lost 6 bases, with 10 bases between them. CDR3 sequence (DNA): TGCAGCGTTGAAGGCAGGGCGGGTCAGCCCCAGCATTTT. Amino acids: CSVEGRAGQPQHF.

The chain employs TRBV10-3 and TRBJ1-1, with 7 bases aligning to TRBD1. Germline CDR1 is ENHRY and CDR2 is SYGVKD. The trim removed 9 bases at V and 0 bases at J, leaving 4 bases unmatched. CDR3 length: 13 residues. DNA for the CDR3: TGTGCCATAGCCGGGACAGTGAACACTGAAGCTTTCTTT. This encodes CAIAGTVNTEAFF.

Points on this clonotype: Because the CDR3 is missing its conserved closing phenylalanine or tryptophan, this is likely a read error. In DNA, the CDR3 is TGTGCCAGCACCGCATCGGGCGGGAGGGCCGCCCGCAATGAGCAGTTCTCC. Protein product: CASTASGGRAARNEQFS. The chain couples TRBV12-3 or TRBV12-4 to TRBJ2-1, with TRBD2 matching 9 bases. After removal of 7 bases from V and 6 bases from J, the junction contained 16 bases not matched to a gene. The CDR3 spans 17 residues.

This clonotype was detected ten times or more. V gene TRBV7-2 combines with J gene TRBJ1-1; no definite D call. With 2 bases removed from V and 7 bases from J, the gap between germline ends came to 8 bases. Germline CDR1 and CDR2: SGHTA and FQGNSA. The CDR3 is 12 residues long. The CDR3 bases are TGTGCCAGCAGCTTATTTCAGCGTGAAGCTTTCTTT. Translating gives CASSLFQREAFF.

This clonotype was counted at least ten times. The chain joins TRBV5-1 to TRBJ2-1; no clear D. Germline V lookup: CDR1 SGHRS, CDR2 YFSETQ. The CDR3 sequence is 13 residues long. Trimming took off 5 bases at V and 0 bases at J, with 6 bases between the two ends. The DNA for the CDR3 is TGCGCCAGCAGGCTAAGCTCCTACAATGAGCAGTTCTTC. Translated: CASRLSSYNEQFF. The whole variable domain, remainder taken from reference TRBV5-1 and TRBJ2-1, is KAGVTQTPRYLIKTRGQQVTLSCSPISGHRSVSWYQQTPGQGLQFLFEYFSETQRNKGNFPGRFSGRQFSNSRSEMNVSTLELGDSALYLCASRLSSYNEQFFGPGTRLTVL.